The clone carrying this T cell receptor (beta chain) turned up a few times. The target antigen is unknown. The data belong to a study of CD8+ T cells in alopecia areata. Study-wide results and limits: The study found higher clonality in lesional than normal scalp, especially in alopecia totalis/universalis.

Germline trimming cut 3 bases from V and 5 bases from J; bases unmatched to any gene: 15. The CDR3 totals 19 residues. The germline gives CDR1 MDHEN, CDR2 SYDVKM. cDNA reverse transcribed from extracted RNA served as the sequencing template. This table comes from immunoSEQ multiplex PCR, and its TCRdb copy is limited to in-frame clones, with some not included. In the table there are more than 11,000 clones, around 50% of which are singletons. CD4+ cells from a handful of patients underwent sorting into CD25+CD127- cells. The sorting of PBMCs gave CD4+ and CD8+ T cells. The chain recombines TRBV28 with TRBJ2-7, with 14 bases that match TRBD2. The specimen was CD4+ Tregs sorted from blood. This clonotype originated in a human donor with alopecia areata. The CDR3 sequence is CASSFVGLAGVGTPNEQYF. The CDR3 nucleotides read TGTGCCAGCAGTTTCGTGGGACTAGCGGGAGTAGGGACCCCCAACGAGCAGTACTTC.